The present T cell receptor (beta chain) was sequenced within a study of T-cell reconstitution after alpha-beta-depleted transplantation in children. Whole-study findings and limits: About two months after transplant, alpha-beta T cells reportedly came from several hundred expanded graft clones. By one year post-transplant, T-cell counts and diversity largely arose from T cells that were newly produced. Surviving thymic progenitors and recipient T cells were the source of high TCRbeta diversity at day 60 in some patients.

Molecular barcoding with unique molecular identifiers was used for the TCRbeta library. TCRdb itself ran the PCR reads through MiXCR, one entry per CDR3 protein. The sample consists of approximately 490,000 distinct CDR3 sequences, 10% of them appearing once. At least ten counts were recorded for this clonotype. Its antigen is as yet unknown. The CDR3 is 13 amino acids. V was shortened by 3 bases and J by 5 bases, with 8 bases between the two germline ends. This chain joins TRBV12-3 or TRBV12-4 and TRBJ1-5; D not certain. This TCR was recovered from a child between 2 and 9 years old with inherited bone marrow failure, due to receive a stem cell transplant. This specimen consisted of PBMCs, obtained before TCRalphabeta/CD19-depleted stem cell transplant. CDR3 sequence (DNA): TGTGCCAGCAGTTTCTCGACCGATCAGCCCCAGCATTTT. Translating gives CASSFSTDQPQHF.